This TCR beta chain was observed in a study of T cell responses to AZD1222 COVID-19 vaccine. Study-wide findings and caveats: The donors showed a predominance of white British ancestry and of females, with possible underestimation of clonal diversity. Reportedly, close to half of spike-specific TCRs are directed against unmutated variant regions. Following two doses of AZD1222, Spike-specific TCR breadth and depth rose.

The method was immunoSEQ multiplex PCR; TCRdb's version includes in-frame clones alone and lacks a portion of them. This sample carries around 87,000 clones, 75% to 90% of them seen once, and the ten largest clones take 2.5%. The V end lost 6 bases, the J end lost 8 bases, and 14 bases lay between the germline ends. Germline values: CDR1 MNHEY, CDR2 SVGAGI. CDR3 length: 12 amino acids. Doses given second, at about 4 or about 12 weeks, were pooled. As to this clone: The antigen remains undetermined.

The chain uses TRBV6-5 and TRBJ2-7; D might be TRBD1 or TRBD2, each matching 6 bases. This specimen was peripheral blood, taken 28 days after the second AZD1222 dose. The sequence derives from an adult who received the AZD1222 COVID-19 vaccine. For the CDR3, the DNA is TGTGCCAGCAGAGGGGGGTCGGACAAGCAGTACTTC. Its protein product is CASRGGSDKQYF.